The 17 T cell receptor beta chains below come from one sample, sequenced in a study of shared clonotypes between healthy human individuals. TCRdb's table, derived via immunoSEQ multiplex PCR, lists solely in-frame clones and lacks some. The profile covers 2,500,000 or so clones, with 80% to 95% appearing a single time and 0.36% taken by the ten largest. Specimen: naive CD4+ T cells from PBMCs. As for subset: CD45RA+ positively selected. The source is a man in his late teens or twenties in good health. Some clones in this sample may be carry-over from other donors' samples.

This CDR3 is CASSFINEQFF. CDR3 nucleotide sequence: TGTGCCAGCAGTTTCATCAATGAGCAGTTCTTC. The genes are TRBV28 and TRBJ2-1; D gene unclear. The V gene lost 3 bases and the J gene lost 6 bases, with 3 bases spanning the gap. CDR1 MDHEN and CDR2 SYDVKM come from the germline V gene. This CDR3 region has 11 residues.

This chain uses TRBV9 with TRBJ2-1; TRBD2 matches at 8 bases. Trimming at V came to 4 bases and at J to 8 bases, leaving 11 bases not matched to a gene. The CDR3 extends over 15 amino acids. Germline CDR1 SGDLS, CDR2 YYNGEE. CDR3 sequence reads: CASSFTGTRGDEQFF. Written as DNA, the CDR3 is TGTGCCAGCAGCTTTACCGGGACTAGAGGGGATGAGCAGTTCTTC.

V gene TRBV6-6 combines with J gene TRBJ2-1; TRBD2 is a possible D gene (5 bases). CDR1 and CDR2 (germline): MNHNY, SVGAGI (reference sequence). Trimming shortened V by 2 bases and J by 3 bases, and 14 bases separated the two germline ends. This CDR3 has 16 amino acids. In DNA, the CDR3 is TGTGCCAGCAGTTACGGGGTCGGGATAGGCTACAATGAGCAGTTCTTC. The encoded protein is CASSYGVGIGYNEQFF.

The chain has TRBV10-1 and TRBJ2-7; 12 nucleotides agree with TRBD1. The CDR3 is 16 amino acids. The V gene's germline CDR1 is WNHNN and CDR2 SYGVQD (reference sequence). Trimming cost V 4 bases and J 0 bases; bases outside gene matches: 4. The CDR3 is CASSGGGQGASYEQYF. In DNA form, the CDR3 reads TGCGCCAGCAGTGGAGGGGGACAGGGGGCCTCCTACGAGCAGTACTTC.

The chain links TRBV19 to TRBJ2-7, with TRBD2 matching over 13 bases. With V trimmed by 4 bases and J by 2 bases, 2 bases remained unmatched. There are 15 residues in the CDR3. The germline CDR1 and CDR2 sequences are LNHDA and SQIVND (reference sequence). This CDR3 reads CASSTGTSGAYEQYF. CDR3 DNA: TGTGCCAGTAGTACGGGGACTAGCGGGGCCTACGAGCAGTACTTC.

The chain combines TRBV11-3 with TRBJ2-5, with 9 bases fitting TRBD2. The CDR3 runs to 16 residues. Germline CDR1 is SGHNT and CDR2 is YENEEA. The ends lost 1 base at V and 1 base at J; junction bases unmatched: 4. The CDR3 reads CASSLGLAGSQETQYF. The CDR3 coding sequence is TGTGCCAGCAGCTTAGGTCTAGCGGGGTCCCAAGAGACCCAGTACTTC. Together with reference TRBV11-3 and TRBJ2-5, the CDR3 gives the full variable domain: EAGVVQSPRYKIIEKKQPVAFWCNPISGHNTLYWYLQNLGQGPELLIRYENEEAVDDSQLPKDRFSAERLKGVDSTLKIQPAELGDSAVYLCASSLGLAGSQETQYFGPGTRLLVL.

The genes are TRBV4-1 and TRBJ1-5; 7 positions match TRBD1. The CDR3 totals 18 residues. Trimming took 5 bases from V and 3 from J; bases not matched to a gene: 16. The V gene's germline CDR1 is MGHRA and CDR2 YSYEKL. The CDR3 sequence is CASSEGTPRTGLNQPQHF. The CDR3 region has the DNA TGCGCCAGCAGCGAAGGGACCCCCCGGACAGGACTCAATCAGCCCCAGCATTTT.

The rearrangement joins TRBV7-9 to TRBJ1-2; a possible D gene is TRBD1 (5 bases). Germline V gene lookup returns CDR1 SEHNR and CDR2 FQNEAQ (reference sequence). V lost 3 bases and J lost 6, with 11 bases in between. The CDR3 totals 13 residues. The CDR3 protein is CASSLTEENGYTF. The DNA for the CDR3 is TGTGCCAGCAGCTTGACAGAAGAGAATGGCTACACCTTC.

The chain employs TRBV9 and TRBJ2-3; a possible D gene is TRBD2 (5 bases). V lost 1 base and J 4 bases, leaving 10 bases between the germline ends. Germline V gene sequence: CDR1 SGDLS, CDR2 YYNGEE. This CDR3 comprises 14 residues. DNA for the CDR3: TGTGCCAGCAGCGTATCCGGGAACCCAGATACGCAGTATTTT. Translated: CASSVSGNPDTQYF.

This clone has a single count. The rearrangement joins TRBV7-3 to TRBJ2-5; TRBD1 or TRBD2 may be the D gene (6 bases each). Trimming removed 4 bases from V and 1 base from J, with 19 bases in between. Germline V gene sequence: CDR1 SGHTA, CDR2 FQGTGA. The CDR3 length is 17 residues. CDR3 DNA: TGTGCCAGCAGCTCCCCGGGGACTGGGGGCCTCCAAGAGACCCAGTACTTC. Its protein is CASSSPGTGGLQETQYF.

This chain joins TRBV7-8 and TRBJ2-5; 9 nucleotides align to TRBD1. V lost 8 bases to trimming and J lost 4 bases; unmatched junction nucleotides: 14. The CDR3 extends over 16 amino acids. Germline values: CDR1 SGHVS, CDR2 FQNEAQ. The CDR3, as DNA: TGTGCCAGCGGTGGTAATGGACAGGGGCTTTCAGAGACCCAGTACTTC. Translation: CASGGNGQGLSETQYF.

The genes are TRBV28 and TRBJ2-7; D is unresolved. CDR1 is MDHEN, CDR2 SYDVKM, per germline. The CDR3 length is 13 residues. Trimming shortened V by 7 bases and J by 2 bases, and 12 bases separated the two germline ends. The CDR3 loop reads CASIRARTYEQYF. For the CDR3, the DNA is TGTGCCAGCATCCGGGCGAGGACCTACGAGCAGTACTTC.

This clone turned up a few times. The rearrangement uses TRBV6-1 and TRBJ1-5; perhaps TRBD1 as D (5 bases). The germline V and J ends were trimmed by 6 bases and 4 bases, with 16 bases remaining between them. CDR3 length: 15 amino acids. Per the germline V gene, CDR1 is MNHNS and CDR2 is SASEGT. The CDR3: CASRPLDTSNQPQHF. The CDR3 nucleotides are TGTGCCAGCAGGCCTTTGGACACTTCAAATCAGCCCCAGCATTTT.

CDR3 DNA sequence: TGTGCCAGCAGCTACACAGGGACAAAAGGGGCCAACGTCCTGACTTTC. Translation: CASSYTGTKGANVLTF. The chain has TRBV7-3 and TRBJ2-6, with D possibly TRBD1 on 6 matching bases. Germline CDR1 SGHTA, CDR2 FQGTGA. V lost 4 bases and J 4 bases, leaving 14 bases between the germline ends. The CDR3 is 16 amino acids.

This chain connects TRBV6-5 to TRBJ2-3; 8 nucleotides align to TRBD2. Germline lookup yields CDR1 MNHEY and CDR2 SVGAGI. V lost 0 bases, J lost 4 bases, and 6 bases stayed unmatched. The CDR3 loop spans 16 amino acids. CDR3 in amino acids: CASSYSRTSPADTQYF. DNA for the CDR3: TGTGCCAGCAGTTACTCAAGGACTAGCCCCGCAGATACGCAGTATTTT.

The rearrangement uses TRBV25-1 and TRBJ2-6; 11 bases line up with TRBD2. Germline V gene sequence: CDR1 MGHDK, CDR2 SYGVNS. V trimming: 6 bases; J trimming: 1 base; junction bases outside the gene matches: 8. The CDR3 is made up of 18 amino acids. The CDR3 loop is CASRGGSGRASGANVLTF. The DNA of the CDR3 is TGTGCCAGCAGGGGGGGTAGCGGGAGGGCGTCTGGGGCCAACGTCCTGACTTTC.

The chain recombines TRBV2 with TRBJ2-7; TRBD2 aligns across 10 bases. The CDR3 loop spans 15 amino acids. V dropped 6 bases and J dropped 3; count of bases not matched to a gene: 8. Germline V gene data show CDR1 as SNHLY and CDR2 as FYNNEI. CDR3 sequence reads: CASSLMSSGSYEQYF. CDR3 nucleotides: TGTGCCAGCAGCCTTATGTCTAGCGGGAGCTACGAGCAGTACTTC.